The 5 T cell receptor beta chains reported below all come from one sample, sequenced in a study of T cell responses to AZD1222 COVID-19 vaccine. Clones were sequenced by immunoSEQ multiplex PCR, and TCRdb holds only the in-frame ones, with some missing. The sample lists about 160,000 clones, over 75% occurring once. Sequencing was performed on peripheral blood, taken 28 days after the second AZD1222 dose. The receptor source for this set is an adult who received the AZD1222 COVID-19 vaccine.

The chain links TRBV6-5 to TRBJ2-7; perhaps TRBD1 as D (5 bases). V was clipped by 5 bases and J by 1 base, with 12 bases between them. Germline CDR1 reads MNHEY; CDR2 reads SVGAGI. The CDR3 totals 14 residues. This CDR3 reads CASSRQYPSYEQYF. In nucleotides, the CDR3 is TGTGCCAGCAGTAGACAGTATCCGTCCTACGAGCAGTACTTC.

The V and J genes are TRBV19 and TRBJ2-3; no firm D call. V lost 7 bases and J lost 5, with 13 bases in between. The CDR3 sequence is 13 residues long. Germline CDR1 is LNHDA and CDR2 is SQIVND (reference sequence). CDR3 DNA: TGTGCCAGTACTGTCGATGGGGTAGATACGCAGTATTTT. Translated, it gives CASTVDGVDTQYF.

The chain links TRBV19 to TRBJ1-5; D is unclear. CDR1 is LNHDA, CDR2 SQIVND, per germline (reference sequence). V lost 5 bases and J lost 7, with 12 bases in between. The CDR3 is 13 amino acids. This CDR3 is CASSGRVGQPQHF. The CDR3, as DNA: TGTGCCAGTAGTGGCCGGGTAGGCCAGCCCCAGCATTTT.

The V gene is TRBV7-6, the J gene TRBJ1-4; 7 bases match TRBD1. V lost 1 base and J lost 7; bases outside the gene matches: 6. This CDR3 contains 15 residues. Germline V gene sequence: CDR1 SGHVS, CDR2 FNYEAQ. In DNA, the CDR3 is TGTGCCAGCAGCTTAGGCGGAGGGGGCAGTGAAAAACTGTTTTTT. Residues: CASSLGGGGSEKLFF.

The gene calls are TRBV30 and TRBJ2-2; D remains unclear. Germline CDR1 reads GTSNPN; CDR2 reads SVGIG (reference sequence). V lost 0 bases, J lost 0 bases, and 14 bases lay in between. The CDR3 is 17 amino acids. The CDR3 nucleotides read TGTGCCTGGAGTGTACGACTTCGGCAGGCGAACACCGGGGAGCTGTTTTTT. Its translation is CAWSVRLRQANTGELFF.